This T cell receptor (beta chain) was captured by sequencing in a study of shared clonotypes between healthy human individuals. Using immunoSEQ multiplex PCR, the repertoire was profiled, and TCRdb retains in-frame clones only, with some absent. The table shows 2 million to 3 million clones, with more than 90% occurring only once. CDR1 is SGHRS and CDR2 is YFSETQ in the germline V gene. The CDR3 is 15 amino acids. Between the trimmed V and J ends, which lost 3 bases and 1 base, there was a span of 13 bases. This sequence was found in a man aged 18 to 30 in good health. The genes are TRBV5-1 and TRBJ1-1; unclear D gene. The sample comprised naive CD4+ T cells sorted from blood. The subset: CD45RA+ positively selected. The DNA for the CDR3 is TGCGCCAGCAGCTCGGTGGGCAGCTCGAACACTGAAGCTTTCTTT. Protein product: CASSSVGSSNTEAFF.